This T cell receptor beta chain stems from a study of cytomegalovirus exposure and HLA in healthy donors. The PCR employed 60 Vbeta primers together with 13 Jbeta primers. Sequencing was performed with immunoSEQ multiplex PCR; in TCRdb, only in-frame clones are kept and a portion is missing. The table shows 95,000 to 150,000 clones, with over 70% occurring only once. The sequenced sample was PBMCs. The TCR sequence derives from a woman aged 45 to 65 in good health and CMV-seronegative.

CDR3 in amino acids: CATSREEGDWAAPMEQYF. For the CDR3, the DNA is TGTGCCACCAGCAGAGAGGAGGGTGACTGGGCGGCCCCTATGGAGCAGTACTTC. The chain uses TRBV15 and TRBJ2-7, with D possibly matching TRBD2 (6 bases). Germline CDR1 reads LNHNV; CDR2 reads YYDKDF (reference sequence). With 0 bases removed from V and 7 bases from J, the gap between germline ends came to 25 bases. This CDR3 is 18 amino acids long.